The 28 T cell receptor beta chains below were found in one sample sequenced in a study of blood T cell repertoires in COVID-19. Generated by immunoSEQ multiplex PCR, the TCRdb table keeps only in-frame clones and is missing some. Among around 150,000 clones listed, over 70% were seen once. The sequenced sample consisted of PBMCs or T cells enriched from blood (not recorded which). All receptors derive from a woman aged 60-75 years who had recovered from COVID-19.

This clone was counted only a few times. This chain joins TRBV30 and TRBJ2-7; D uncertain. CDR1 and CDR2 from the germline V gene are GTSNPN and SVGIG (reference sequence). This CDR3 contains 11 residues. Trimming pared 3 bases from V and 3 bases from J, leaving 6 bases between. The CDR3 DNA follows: TGTGCCTGGAGCCACAACTACGAGCAGTACTTC. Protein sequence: CAWSHNYEQYF.

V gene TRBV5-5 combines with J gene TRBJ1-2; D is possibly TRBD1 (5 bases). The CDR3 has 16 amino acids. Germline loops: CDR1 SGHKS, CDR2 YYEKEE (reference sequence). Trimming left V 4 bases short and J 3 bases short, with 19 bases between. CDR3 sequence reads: CASSESTTGAYYGYTF. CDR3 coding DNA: TGTGCCAGCAGCGAATCAACCACTGGGGCCTACTATGGCTACACCTTC.

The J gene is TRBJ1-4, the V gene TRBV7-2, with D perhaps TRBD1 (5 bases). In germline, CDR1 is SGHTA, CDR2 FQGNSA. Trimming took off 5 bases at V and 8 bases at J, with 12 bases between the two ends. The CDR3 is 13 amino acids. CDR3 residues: CASSTQGGEKLFF. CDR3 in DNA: TGTGCCAGCAGCACCCAGGGCGGCGAAAAACTGTTTTTT.

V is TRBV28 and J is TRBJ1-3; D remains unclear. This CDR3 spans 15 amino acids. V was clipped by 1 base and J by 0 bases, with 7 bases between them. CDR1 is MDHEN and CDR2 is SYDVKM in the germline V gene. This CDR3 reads CASSLFPSSGNTIYF. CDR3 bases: TGTGCCAGCAGTTTATTCCCCAGCTCTGGAAACACCATATATTTT.

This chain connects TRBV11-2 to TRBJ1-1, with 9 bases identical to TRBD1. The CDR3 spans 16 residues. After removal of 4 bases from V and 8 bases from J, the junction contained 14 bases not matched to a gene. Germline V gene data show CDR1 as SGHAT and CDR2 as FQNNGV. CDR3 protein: CASSSPGQGLSLEAFF. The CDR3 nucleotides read TGTGCCAGCAGCTCGCCGGGACAGGGCCTCTCATTGGAAGCTTTCTTT.

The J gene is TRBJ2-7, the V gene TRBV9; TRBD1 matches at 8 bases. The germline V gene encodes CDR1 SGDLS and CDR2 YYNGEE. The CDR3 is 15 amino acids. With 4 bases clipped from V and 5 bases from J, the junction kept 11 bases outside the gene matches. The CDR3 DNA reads TGTGCCAGCAGCAGAGGGGACAGGAAGTTCGACGAGCAGTACTTC. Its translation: CASSRGDRKFDEQYF.

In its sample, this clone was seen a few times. CDR3 protein: CASSDRGLRDTQYF. The CDR3 coding sequence is TGTGCCAGCAGTGACCGGGGTCTCAGAGATACGCAGTATTTT. The chain combines TRBV27 with TRBJ2-3; D may be TRBD2 (5 bases). Looked up from germline, CDR1 is MNHEY and CDR2 is SMNVEV (reference sequence). The V gene lost 5 bases and the J gene lost 5 bases, with 14 bases spanning the gap. This CDR3 region has 14 residues.

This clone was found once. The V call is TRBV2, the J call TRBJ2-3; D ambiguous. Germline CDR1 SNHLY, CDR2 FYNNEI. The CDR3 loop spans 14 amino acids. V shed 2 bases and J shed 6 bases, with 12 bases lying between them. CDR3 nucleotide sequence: TGTGCCAGCAGTGAATCCCTCGTCCTGGATACGCAGTATTTT. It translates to CASSESLVLDTQYF.

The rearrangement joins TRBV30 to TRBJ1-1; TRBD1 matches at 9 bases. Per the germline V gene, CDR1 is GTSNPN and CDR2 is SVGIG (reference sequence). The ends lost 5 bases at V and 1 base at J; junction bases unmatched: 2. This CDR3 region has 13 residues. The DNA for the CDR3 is TGTGCCTGGGACAGGGGGACGAACACTGAAGCTTTCTTT. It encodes CAWDRGTNTEAFF.

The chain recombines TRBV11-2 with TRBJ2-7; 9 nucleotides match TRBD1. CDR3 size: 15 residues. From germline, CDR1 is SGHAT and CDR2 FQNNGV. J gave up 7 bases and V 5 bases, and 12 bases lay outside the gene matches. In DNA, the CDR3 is TGTGCCAGCAGCGTACAACAGGGGGCGTCGGGGGAGCAGTACTTC. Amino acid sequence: CASSVQQGASGEQYF.

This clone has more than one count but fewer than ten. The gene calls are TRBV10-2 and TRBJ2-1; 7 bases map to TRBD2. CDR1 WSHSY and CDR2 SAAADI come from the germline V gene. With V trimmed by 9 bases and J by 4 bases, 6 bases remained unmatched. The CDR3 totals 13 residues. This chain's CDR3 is CASRTSTYNEQFF. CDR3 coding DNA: TGCGCCAGTCGGACTAGTACTTACAATGAGCAGTTCTTC.

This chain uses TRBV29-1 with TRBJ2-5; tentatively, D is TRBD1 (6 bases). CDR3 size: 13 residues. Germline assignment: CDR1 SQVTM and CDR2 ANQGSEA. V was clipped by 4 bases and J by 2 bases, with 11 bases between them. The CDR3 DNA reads TGCAGCGTTGTCCGGGACACGCAAGAGACCCAGTACTTC. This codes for CSVVRDTQETQYF.

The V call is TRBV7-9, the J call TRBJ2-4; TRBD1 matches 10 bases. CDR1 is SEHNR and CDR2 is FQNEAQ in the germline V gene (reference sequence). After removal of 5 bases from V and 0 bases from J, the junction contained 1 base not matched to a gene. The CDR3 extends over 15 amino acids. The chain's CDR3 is CASSGQGGAKNIQYF. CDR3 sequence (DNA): TGTGCCAGCAGCGGACAGGGGGGAGCCAAAAACATTCAGTACTTC.

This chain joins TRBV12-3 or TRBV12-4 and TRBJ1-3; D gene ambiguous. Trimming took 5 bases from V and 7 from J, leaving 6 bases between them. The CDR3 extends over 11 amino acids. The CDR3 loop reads CASSLVNTIYF. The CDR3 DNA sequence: TGTGCCAGCAGTCTTGTGAACACCATATATTTT.

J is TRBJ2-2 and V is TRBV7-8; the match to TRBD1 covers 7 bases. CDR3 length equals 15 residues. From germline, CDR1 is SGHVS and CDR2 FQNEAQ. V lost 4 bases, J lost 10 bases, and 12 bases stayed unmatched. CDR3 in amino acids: CASSSRQGPQAELFF. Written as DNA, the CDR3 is TGTGCCAGCAGCTCCAGACAGGGTCCCCAAGCGGAGCTGTTTTTT.

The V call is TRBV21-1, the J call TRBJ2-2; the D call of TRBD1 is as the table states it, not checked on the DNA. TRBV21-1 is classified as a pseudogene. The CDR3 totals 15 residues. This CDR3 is CASSKSRVYTGELFF. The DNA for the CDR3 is TGTGCCAGCAGCAAAAGCAGGGTGTACACCGGGGAGCTGTTTTTT.

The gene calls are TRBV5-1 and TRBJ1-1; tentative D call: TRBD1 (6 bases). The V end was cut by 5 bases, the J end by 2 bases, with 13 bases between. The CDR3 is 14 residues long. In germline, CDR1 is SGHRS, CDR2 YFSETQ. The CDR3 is CASSTGTLNTEAFF. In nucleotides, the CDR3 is TGCGCCAGCAGTACCGGGACACTTAACACTGAAGCTTTCTTT.

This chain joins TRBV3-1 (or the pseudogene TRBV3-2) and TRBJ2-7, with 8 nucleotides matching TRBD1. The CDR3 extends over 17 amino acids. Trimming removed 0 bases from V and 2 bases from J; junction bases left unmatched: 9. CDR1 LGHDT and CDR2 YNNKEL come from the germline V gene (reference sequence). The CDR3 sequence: CASSQDFTGQGAYEQYF. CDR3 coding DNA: TGTGCCAGCAGCCAAGATTTTACAGGACAGGGAGCCTACGAGCAGTACTTC.

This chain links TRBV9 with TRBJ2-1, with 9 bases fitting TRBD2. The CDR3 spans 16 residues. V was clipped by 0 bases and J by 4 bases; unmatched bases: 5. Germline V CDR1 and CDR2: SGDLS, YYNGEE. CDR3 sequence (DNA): TGTGCCAGCAGCGTAGGGGGACTAGCAGGTTACAATGAGCAGTTCTTC. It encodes CASSVGGLAGYNEQFF.

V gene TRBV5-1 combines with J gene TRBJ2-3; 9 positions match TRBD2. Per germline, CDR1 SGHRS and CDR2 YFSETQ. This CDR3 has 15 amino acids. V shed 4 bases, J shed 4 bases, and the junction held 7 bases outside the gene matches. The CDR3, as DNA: TGCGCCAGCAGCCGTAGCGGGAGTGGCCCAGATACGCAGTATTTT. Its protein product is CASSRSGSGPDTQYF.

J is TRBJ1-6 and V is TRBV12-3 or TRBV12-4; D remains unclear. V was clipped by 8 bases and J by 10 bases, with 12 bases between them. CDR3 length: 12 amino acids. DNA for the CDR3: TGTGCCAGCTGTCGTCCCAGGTCACCCCTCCACTTT. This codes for CASCRPRSPLHF.

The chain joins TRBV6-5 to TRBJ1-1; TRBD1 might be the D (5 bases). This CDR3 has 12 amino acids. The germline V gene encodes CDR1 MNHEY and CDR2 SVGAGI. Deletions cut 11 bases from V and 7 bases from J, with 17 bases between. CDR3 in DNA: TGTGCCTGCTCGGGGGGGTATGGTGAAGCTTTCTTT. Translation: CACSGGYGEAFF.

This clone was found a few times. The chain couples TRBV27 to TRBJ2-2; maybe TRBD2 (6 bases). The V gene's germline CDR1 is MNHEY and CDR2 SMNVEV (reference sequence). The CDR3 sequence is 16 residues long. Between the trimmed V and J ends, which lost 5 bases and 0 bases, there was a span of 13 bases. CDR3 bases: TGTGCCAGCAGTCGGGGGTCGGCCCCGAACACCGGGGAGCTGTTTTTT. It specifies CASSRGSAPNTGELFF.

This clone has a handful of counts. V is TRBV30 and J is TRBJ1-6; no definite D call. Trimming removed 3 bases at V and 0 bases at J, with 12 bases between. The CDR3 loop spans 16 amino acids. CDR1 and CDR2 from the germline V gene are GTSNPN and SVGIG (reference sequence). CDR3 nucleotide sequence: TGTGCCTGGAGCGTTCCCTACGGCTCCTATAATTCACCCCTCCACTTT. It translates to CAWSVPYGSYNSPLHF.

CDR3 protein: CASSRHSYTGELFF. The CDR3 region has the DNA TGTGCCAGTAGTCGACACTCGTACACCGGGGAGCTGTTTTTT. The chain has TRBV19 and TRBJ2-2; D ambiguous. V lost 5 bases, J lost 3 bases, and 10 bases lay in between. This CDR3 is 14 amino acids long. The V gene's germline CDR1 is LNHDA and CDR2 SQIVND (reference sequence).

In DNA, the CDR3 is TGTGCCAGCAATAGTAACTATGGCTACACCTTC. It translates to CASNSNYGYTF. This rearrangement joins TRBV28 to TRBJ1-2; D gene uncertain. Trimming took 7 bases from V and 1 from J, leaving 4 bases between them. CDR1 MDHEN and CDR2 SYDVKM come from the germline V gene. CDR3 length: 11 amino acids.

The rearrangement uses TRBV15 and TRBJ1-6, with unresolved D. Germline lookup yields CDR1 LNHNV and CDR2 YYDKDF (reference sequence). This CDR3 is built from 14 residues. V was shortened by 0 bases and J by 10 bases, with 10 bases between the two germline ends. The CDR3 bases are TGTGCCACCAGCAGAGACCGGGGAACATCACCCCTCCACTTT. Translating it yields CATSRDRGTSPLHF.

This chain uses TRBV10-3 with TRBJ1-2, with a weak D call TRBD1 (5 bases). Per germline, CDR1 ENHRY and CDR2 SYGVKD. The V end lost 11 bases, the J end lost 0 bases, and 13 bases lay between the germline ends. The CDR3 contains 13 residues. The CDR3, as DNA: TGTGCCCACTCGACAGACCCTAACTATGGCTACACCTTC. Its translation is CAHSTDPNYGYTF.